Presented here are 18 T cell receptor beta chains from one specimen sequenced in a study of T cells in Graves' hyperthyroidism and ophthalmopathy. The source material, RNA transcripts, was used to amplify TCR beta CDR3 regions. TCR CDR3 underwent first-round RT-PCR with the HTBI primer set. One entry per CDR3 protein results from TCRdb running MiXCR on the multiplex PCR reads. The sample records about 740,000 distinct CDR3 sequences, 13% to 15% being singletons. The sequenced sample was blood. Receptors originate from a woman aged 18-29 years with Graves' hyperthyroidism.

Many counts were recorded for this clonotype. The chain carries TRBV2 and TRBJ1-2; D gene ambiguous. V was cut by 7 bases and J by 0 bases, with 18 bases left in between. Per germline, CDR1 SNHLY and CDR2 FYNNEI. The CDR3 sequence is 16 residues long. The CDR3 reads CASTKGRDTTNYGYTF. The CDR3 region has the DNA TGTGCCAGCACCAAAGGGCGGGATACAACTAACTATGGCTACACCTTC.

The rearrangement joins TRBV19 to TRBJ2-2; D is perhaps TRBD1 or TRBD2 (5 bases each). Between the trimmed V and J ends, which lost 3 bases and 4 bases, there was a span of 9 bases. Per germline, CDR1 LNHDA and CDR2 SQIVND (reference sequence). The CDR3 runs to 14 residues. The CDR3 protein is CASSMWDATGELFF. The CDR3, as DNA: TGTGCCAGTAGTATGTGGGACGCCACCGGGGAGCTGTTTTTT.

This clonotype occurred many times. The CDR3 bases are TGTGCCAGCAGCCCGAGCGGGGACAGGGGCCTCGAGCAGTACTTC. As protein: CASSPSGDRGLEQYF. The chain recombines TRBV3-1 with TRBJ2-7; TRBD1 agrees at 10 bases. In germline, CDR1 is LGHDT, CDR2 YNNKEL (reference sequence). This CDR3 region has 15 residues. The V segment lost 4 bases and the J segment 6 bases; nucleotides outside the gene matches: 9.

With respect to this clonotype: A read error may be the cause here, since a much bigger clone is one base away. The chain links TRBV7-8 to TRBJ1-4; D is ambiguous. The CDR3 sequence is 13 residues long. Germline lookup yields CDR1 SGHVS and CDR2 FQNEAQ. The V and J ends lost 7 bases and 10 bases respectively, with 16 bases between them. The chain's CDR3 is CASTLRMGGKLFF. For the CDR3, the DNA is TGTGCCAGCACCTTGAGGATGGGCGGAAAACTGTTTTTT.

The chain recombines TRBV2 with TRBJ2-1; D uncertain. V lost 5 bases and J lost 8, with 7 bases in between. In germline, CDR1 is SNHLY, CDR2 FYNNEI. There are 11 residues in the CDR3. In nucleotides, the CDR3 is TGTGCCAGCAGTCCTAAATATGAGCAGTTCTTC. Residues: CASSPKYEQFF.

This clonotype came up many times. The J gene is TRBJ2-7, the V gene TRBV20-1; TRBD1 aligns across 11 bases. Trimming took 1 base from V and 6 from J; bases not matched to a gene: 2. This CDR3 region has 13 residues. CDR1 and CDR2 from the germline V gene are DFQATT and SNEGSKA (reference sequence). The CDR3 reads CSARGTGGAEQYF. CDR3 in DNA: TGCAGTGCTAGAGGGACAGGGGGCGCCGAGCAGTACTTC.

This clonotype was seen repeatedly, ten times or more. The V and J genes are TRBV30 and TRBJ1-4; D not resolved. Looked up from germline, CDR1 is GTSNPN and CDR2 is SVGIG (reference sequence). This CDR3 contains 14 residues. Trimming removed 5 bases at V and 4 bases at J, with 14 bases between. CDR3 loop: CAWGGRPNNEKLFF. CDR3 DNA sequence: TGTGCCTGGGGAGGACGGCCAAATAATGAAAAACTGTTTTTT.

This clonotype was recorded at least ten times. The chain is built from TRBV7-9 and TRBJ1-2; D is perhaps TRBD1 (5 bases). Trimming cost V 10 bases and J 3 bases, with 24 bases left between them. The CDR3 extends over 16 amino acids. Germline loops: CDR1 SEHNR, CDR2 FQNEAQ (reference sequence). Here the CDR3 DNA reads TGTGCCACCTCACACGCCGGACAAACTCGCGACTATGGCTACACCTTC. This translates into CATSHAGQTRDYGYTF.

The chain carries TRBV15 and TRBJ2-5; possible D gene TRBD1, 5 bases. Trimming removed 0 bases from V and 7 bases from J, with 18 bases in between. Germline V gene sequence: CDR1 LNHNV, CDR2 YYDKDF (reference sequence). CDR3 length: 16 residues. The CDR3 nucleotides are TGTGCCACCAGCAGAGATGGTGGACATCCGCCGGGGACCCAGTACTTC. Translating it yields CATSRDGGHPPGTQYF.

This clonotype was found many times. The chain combines TRBV6-2 or TRBV6-3 with TRBJ1-3; 9 bases agree with TRBD1. J gave up 0 bases and V 4 bases, and 1 base lay outside the gene matches. The CDR3 covers 15 residues. CDR1 MNHEY and CDR2 SVGEGT come from the germline V gene. The CDR3 loop reads CASSWTGDSGNTIYF. Here the CDR3 DNA reads TGTGCCAGCAGTTGGACAGGGGACTCTGGAAACACCATATATTTT.

This clonotype was seen more than once but under ten times. The V and J genes are TRBV9 and TRBJ1-5; D not certain. Germline V lookup: CDR1 SGDLS, CDR2 YYNGEE. Trimming removed 3 bases at V and 6 bases at J, with 13 bases between. The length of the CDR3 is 14 residues. The chain's CDR3 is CASSGGYSGQPQHF. In nucleotides, the CDR3 is TGTGCCAGCAGCGGTGGATATTCGGGTCAGCCCCAGCATTTT.

This clonotype came up a few times. The chain employs TRBV19 and TRBJ1-5; no reliable D call. V dropped 5 bases and J dropped 0 bases, with 11 bases sitting between them. The CDR3 contains 15 residues. Germline values: CDR1 LNHDA, CDR2 SQIVND (reference sequence). The CDR3 DNA follows: TGTGCCAGTAGTCTAAGCGGAAATAGCAATCAGCCCCAGCATTTT. Its protein product is CASSLSGNSNQPQHF.

This clonotype was found many times. This chain uses TRBV29-1 with TRBJ2-7; no clear D. Germline V gene lookup returns CDR1 SQVTM and CDR2 ANQGSEA. V lost 4 bases and J lost 2, with 9 bases in between. The CDR3 totals 12 residues. The chain's CDR3 is CSVAPSPYEQYF. CDR3 DNA: TGCAGCGTTGCTCCTAGTCCCTACGAGCAGTACTTC.

There are many counts of this clonotype. CDR3 in amino acids: CASSLGGRRVYEQYF. CDR3 nucleotides: TGCGCCAGCAGCTTGGGGGGGAGAAGGGTCTACGAGCAGTACTTC. The chain recombines TRBV5-1 with TRBJ2-7; the D gene could be TRBD1 or TRBD2 (5 bases each). The V end lost 0 bases, the J end lost 3 bases, and 13 bases lay between the germline ends. CDR1 is SGHRS, CDR2 YFSETQ, per germline. There are 15 residues in the CDR3.

This clonotype was seen at least ten times. The genes are TRBV18 and TRBJ2-3; the D is unclear. The length of the CDR3 is 12 residues. The germline CDR1 and CDR2 sequences are KGHSH and LQKENI. Trimming shortened V by 5 bases and J by 4 bases, and 7 bases separated the two germline ends. The CDR3, as DNA: TGTGCCAGCTCATTAACGGCAGATACGCAGTATTTT. Translation gives CASSLTADTQYF.

This clonotype was seen a handful of times. The chain has TRBV25-1 and TRBJ1-1; no clear D gene. Trimming removed 1 base at V and 0 bases at J, with 9 bases between. The CDR3 is 15 amino acids. In germline, CDR1 is MGHDK, CDR2 SYGVNS. This CDR3 reads CASSELGEMNTEAFF. The CDR3 DNA reads as TGTGCCAGCAGTGAATTGGGAGAGATGAACACTGAAGCTTTCTTT.

Only a few counts were recorded for this clonotype. The chain employs TRBV7-6 and TRBJ2-7; maybe TRBD2 (5 bases). The CDR3 has 14 amino acids. Germline CDR1 SGHVS, CDR2 FNYEAQ. Trimming shortened V by 5 bases and J by 4 bases, and 15 bases separated the two germline ends. CDR3 amino acids: CASSPRLAGYEQYF. CDR3 DNA sequence: TGTGCCAGCAGCCCTCGGCTAGCTGGTTACGAGCAGTACTTC.

There are a few counts of this clonotype. The chain carries TRBV4-1 and TRBJ2-3; 8 bases align to TRBD2. V dropped 2 bases and J dropped 7; count of bases not matched to a gene: 11. The length of the CDR3 is 16 residues. The germline V gene encodes CDR1 MGHRA and CDR2 YSYEKL. The CDR3 sequence: CASSQFIGTRMYTQYF. For the CDR3, the DNA is TGCGCCAGCAGCCAATTTATCGGGACTAGAATGTATACGCAGTATTTT.